This TCR beta chain derives from a study of patients and donors after allogeneic stem cell transplantation. TCRdb re-analysed the RT-PCR reads in MiXCR, keeping a single row per CDR3 protein. The data contain around 7,100 distinct CDR3 sequences, 10% to 15% of them singletons. This clonotype was counted only a few times. The germline CDR1 and CDR2 sequences are SGDLS and YYNGEE. V shed 0 bases, J shed 5 bases, and the junction held 9 bases outside the gene matches. CDR3 length: 16 residues. The rearrangement links TRBV9 to TRBJ2-7; 9 positions agree with TRBD2. This TCR was sampled from a human donor who was either an allogeneic HSCT recipient or a stem cell or donor lymphocyte infusion donor (not recorded which). It is not recorded whose cells these are; they may come from a transplant donor. Material: blood, either unsorted or a sorted T cell fraction (not recorded which). The CDR3 sequence is CASSVGSAGGQNEQYF. The DNA of the CDR3 is TGTGCCAGCAGCGTAGGGTCGGCGGGAGGGCAAAACGAGCAGTACTTC.